The subject of this entry is one T cell receptor beta chain. This entry comes from a study of blood T cell repertoires in COVID-19. Study summary: Specimens from acute and convalescent COVID-19 originated in the United States, Italy and Spain. From T cells, B-cell-depleted T cells, or PBMCs came the material, which was cDNA or gDNA.

This CDR3 is built from 13 residues. Between the trimmed V and J ends, which lost 1 base and 8 bases, there was a span of 6 bases. As handled by the study authors: It was from reference gene primer amplification that nucleated cell counts were estimated. Clones were sequenced by immunoSEQ multiplex PCR, and TCRdb holds only the in-frame ones, with some missing. The D gene and trimming were derived from the DNA, and the V and J assignments and clone size from that table. The data hold 68,000 or so clones, with more than 70% observed a single time. The sample was peripheral blood. This TCR was recovered from a man aged 70-80 years with active or convalescent COVID-19. This chain joins TRBV12-3 or TRBV12-4 and TRBJ1-6, with D hard to call. In nucleotides, the CDR3 is TGTGCCAGCAGTTTAGACAGAGATTCACCCCTCCACTTT. Protein sequence: CASSLDRDSPLHF.